The rows below give T cell receptor beta chains drawn from one sample of a study of control samples from healthy donors and cancer patients. Libraries were prepared by immunoSEQ multiplex PCR; TCRdb keeps only in-frame clonotypes and omits some of them. The table has some 79,000 clones, over 75% seen once. The sample was blood. These receptors all come from a woman aged 45 to 65 in good health. Each CDR3 is given with its conserved first and last residue. The order of the fields is clone size, V gene, J gene, D gene, CDR3 DNA, CDR3 protein. D genes are given only for firm matches. Where a row states a size, it is once, few, many or the class of an expanded clone; other rows omit it.

clone size: once; V gene: TRBV5-3; J gene: TRBJ2-1; D gene: NA; CDR3 DNA: TGTGCCAGAAGCTTGAGTCTAGCGCTCGTCTACAATGAGCAGTTCTTC; CDR3 protein: CARSLSLALVYNEQFF
clone size: NA; V gene: TRBV18; J gene: TRBJ2-5; D gene: NA; CDR3 DNA: TGTGCCAGCTCACGGCCAGAAGAGACCCAGTACTTC; CDR3 protein: CASSRPEETQYF
clone size: NA; V gene: TRBV27; J gene: TRBJ1-1; D gene: TRBD1; CDR3 DNA: TGTGCCAGCACTCAGGGGGGCTGGGGGGGAGGGGCCACTGAAGCTTTCTTT; CDR3 protein: CASTQGGWGGGATEAFF
clone size: NA; V gene: TRBV5-1; J gene: TRBJ2-7; D gene: NA; CDR3 DNA: TGCGCCAGCCTACAAGGGCCCTCCTACGAGCAGTACTTC; CDR3 protein: CASLQGPSYEQYF
clone size: NA; V gene: TRBV19; J gene: TRBJ1-1; D gene: NA; CDR3 DNA: TGTGCCAGTAGTCTACAGGGGAACACTGAAGCTTTCTTT; CDR3 protein: CASSLQGNTEAFF
clone size: NA; V gene: TRBV4-1; J gene: TRBJ2-1; D gene: NA; CDR3 DNA: TGCGCCAGCAGCCAACCGAAAGAGGGGCGAAGTCGAGAGCAGTTCTTC; CDR3 protein: CASSQPKEGRSREQFF
clone size: NA; V gene: TRBV19; J gene: TRBJ2-3; D gene: NA; CDR3 DNA: TGTGCCAGTAGTTCCCGAACTAGCCGGGCGTACAATACGCAGTATTTT; CDR3 protein: CASSSRTSRAYNTQYF
clone size: NA; V gene: TRBV6-4; J gene: TRBJ2-5; D gene: NA; CDR3 DNA: TGTGCCAGCAGTGTCACGGCTAGCACGGAGACCCAGTACTTC; CDR3 protein: CASSVTASTETQYF
clone size: few; V gene: TRBV9; J gene: TRBJ2-2; D gene: NA; CDR3 DNA: TGTGCCAGCAGCGCTGGGAGTAGCGGGAACACCGGGGAGCTGTTTTTT; CDR3 protein: CASSAGSSGNTGELFF
clone size: NA; V gene: TRBV25-1; J gene: TRBJ2-7; D gene: NA; CDR3 DNA: TGTGCCAGCAGTTCGAGTAGCACGGGGCAGTACTTC; CDR3 protein: CASSSSSTGQYF
clone size: NA; V gene: TRBV3-1/TRBV3-2; J gene: TRBJ2-7; D gene: NA; CDR3 DNA: TGTGCCAGCAGCCAGGGCCTAATGTCCTACGAGCAGTACTTC; CDR3 protein: CASSQGLMSYEQYF
clone size: NA; V gene: TRBV6-4; J gene: TRBJ2-7; D gene: NA; CDR3 DNA: TGTGCCAGCAGAATCGACACCAGCTCCTACGAGCAGTACTTC; CDR3 protein: CASRIDTSSYEQYF
clone size: NA; V gene: TRBV27; J gene: TRBJ2-5; D gene: NA; CDR3 DNA: TGTGCCAGCAGTTCTTGGGACTCTCAAGAGACCCAGTACTTC; CDR3 protein: CASSSWDSQETQYF
clone size: NA; V gene: TRBV2; J gene: TRBJ2-5; D gene: NA; CDR3 DNA: TGTGCCAGCAGGGGGGTGAAGGGCTATTGGGCCGAGTACTTC; CDR3 protein: CASRGVKGYWAEYF
clone size: NA; V gene: TRBV14; J gene: TRBJ1-2; D gene: NA; CDR3 DNA: TGTGCCAGCAGCCAAGGGGGGCCGGGGGATGGCTACACCTTC; CDR3 protein: CASSQGGPGDGYTF
clone size: NA; V gene: TRBV10-3; J gene: TRBJ2-2; D gene: TRBD2; CDR3 DNA: TGTGCCATCAGGGAGCGGGAGTTCACCGGGGAGCTGTTTTTT; CDR3 protein: CAIREREFTGELFF
clone size: NA; V gene: TRBV28; J gene: TRBJ1-1; D gene: NA; CDR3 DNA: TGTGCCAGCAGTTTATGGGGTGGTCGGGGGCTCTTGACTGAAGCTTTCTTT; CDR3 protein: CASSLWGGRGLLTEAFF
clone size: NA; V gene: TRBV7-8; J gene: TRBJ1-5; D gene: NA; CDR3 DNA: TGTGCCAGCAGCTTAATCTCGCAAGGCAATCAGCCCCAGCATTTT; CDR3 protein: CASSLISQGNQPQHF
clone size: NA; V gene: TRBV28; J gene: TRBJ2-1; D gene: NA; CDR3 DNA: TGTGCCAGCAGTTCGCTGGACACGAGCTCCTACAATGAGCAGTTCTTC; CDR3 protein: CASSSLDTSSYNEQFF